This T cell receptor (beta chain) was profiled in a study of cytomegalovirus exposure and HLA in healthy donors. The CDR3 consists of 18 residues. Germline V gives CDR1 LGHNA, CDR2 YNFKEQ. V shed 0 bases and J 1 base; nucleotides not matched to a gene: 9. Vbeta (60) and Jbeta (13) primers were used in the PCR. The table came from immunoSEQ multiplex PCR; TCRdb's copy has only in-frame clones and leaves some out. The table lists some 200,000 clones, 75% to 90% of them singletons. This clonotype was sampled from a woman aged 18-29 years in good health and CMV-seronegative. V usage is TRBV4-2 and J usage is TRBJ2-5, with 9 bases fitting TRBD1. The sequencing sample was made of PBMCs. In nucleotides, the CDR3 is TGTGCCAGCAGCCAAGACTTCGGGACAGGGTTCCCCCAAGAGACCCAGTACTTC. The encoded protein is CASSQDFGTGFPQETQYF.